Listed here are 27 T cell receptor beta chains from one sample, sequenced in a study of cytotoxic CD8 clonotypes in ibrutinib-treated CLL. Here immunoSEQ multiplex PCR was the method, and the copy in TCRdb shows in-frame clones only, minus some. The sample has about 140,000 clones; around 93% are singletons. The source was PBMCs, collected after 12 months of ibrutinib treatment. These receptors all stem from a human donor with chronic lymphocytic leukemia.

The chain links TRBV21-1 to TRBJ2-3. TRBV21-1 is reported as a pseudogene. CDR3 length equals 9 residues. Written as DNA, the CDR3 is TGTGCCAGCTACCATACGCAGTATTTT. Its protein is CASYHTQYF.

This chain links TRBV27 with TRBJ2-7; D is unclear. The CDR3 sequence is 13 residues long. V dropped 0 bases and J dropped 1 base, with 4 bases sitting between them. Germline lookup yields CDR1 MNHEY and CDR2 SMNVEV (reference sequence). CDR3 in amino acids: CASSLSASYEQYF. The CDR3 region has the DNA TGTGCCAGCAGTTTATCTGCGTCCTACGAGCAGTACTTC.

The table lists this clone with a few counts. The rearrangement links TRBV7-9 to TRBJ1-1, with D tentatively TRBD1 (5 bases). This CDR3 contains 16 residues. V lost 2 bases to trimming and J lost 2 bases, with 15 bases between them. The germline V gene encodes CDR1 SEHNR and CDR2 FQNEAQ (reference sequence). CDR3 coding DNA: TGTGCCAGCAGCTTACAGCAACGGACACCCAACACTGAAGCTTTCTTT. Protein: CASSLQQRTPNTEAFF.

This clone was detected once. The sample has other DNA sequences that encode this CDR3 too. The CDR3 spells CASSLAGDTQYF. DNA of the CDR3: TGCGCCAGCAGTCTAGCGGGAGATACGCAGTATTTT. The chain is built from TRBV5-1 and TRBJ2-3, with 8 positions matching TRBD2. CDR1 is SGHRS, CDR2 YFSETQ, per germline. The CDR3 runs 12 residues. Unmatched junction bases numbered 1, after V lost 5 bases and J lost 5 bases.

The chain combines TRBV6-6 with TRBJ1-3; D is ambiguous. Germline CDR1 MNHNY, CDR2 SVGAGI (reference sequence). Trimming stripped 7 bases from V and 0 bases from J, with 16 bases between. The CDR3 loop spans 16 amino acids. The CDR3 sequence: CASNPIGLNSGNTIYF. The DNA for the CDR3 is TGTGCCAGCAACCCCATTGGGCTAAACTCTGGAAACACCATATATTTT.

This clone has a handful of counts. This chain uses TRBV4-3 with TRBJ2-1, with D possibly TRBD2 on 6 matching bases. From germline, CDR1 is LGHNA and CDR2 YSLEER. The CDR3 consists of 18 residues. The ends were cut back, 3 bases at V and 1 base at J, with 19 bases in the middle. The DNA for the CDR3 is TGCGCCAGCAGCCAGGGGGGTGCGGCTAGCCTATCCTACAATGAGCAGTTCTTC. This codes for CASSQGGAASLSYNEQFF.

A remark on this clone: A junction boundary mismatches the germline segment, possibly from a read error. The chain employs TRBV7-9 and TRBJ2-7, with D possibly TRBD1 on 6 matching bases. The germline V gene encodes CDR1 SEHNR and CDR2 FQNEAQ (reference sequence). This CDR3 region has 13 residues. CDR3 nucleotide sequence: TGTGCCAGCAGCTTAGCGGGGGACACCCCGGGGTCCTTC. Its protein product is CASSLAGDTPGSF.

V usage is TRBV5-6 and J usage is TRBJ1-2; D remains unclear. The CDR3 is 15 amino acids. The V end was cut by 0 bases, the J end by 3 bases, with 12 bases between. Germline CDR1 reads SGHDT; CDR2 reads YYEEEE. CDR3 in amino acids: CASSLGGGPDYGYTF. In nucleotides, the CDR3 is TGTGCCAGCAGCTTGGGAGGTGGCCCGGACTATGGCTACACCTTC.

The chain combines TRBV7-3 with TRBJ1-1; the D gene is possibly TRBD1 (6 bases). Germline V lookup: CDR1 SGHTA, CDR2 FQGTGA. CDR3 length: 15 residues. The V and J ends lost 1 base and 2 bases respectively, with 11 bases between them. The CDR3 bases are TGTGCCAGCAGCTTAATGGCAGGGGTTAACACTGAAGCTTTCTTT. Encoded protein: CASSLMAGVNTEAFF.

V is TRBV7-9 and J is TRBJ1-5; the D is unclear. The CDR3 contains 14 residues. The V gene's germline CDR1 is SEHNR and CDR2 FQNEAQ (reference sequence). V was trimmed by 4 bases and J by 2 bases, leaving 9 bases between them. The CDR3 reads CASSSDSGNQPQHF. Here the CDR3 DNA reads TGTGCCAGCAGCTCGGACTCTGGCAATCAGCCCCAGCATTTT.

The chain carries TRBV6-1 and TRBJ2-1, with 11 bases matching TRBD2. The V gene's germline CDR1 is MNHNS and CDR2 SASEGT. The CDR3 runs to 15 residues. V shed 6 bases, J shed 9 bases, and the junction held 10 bases outside the gene matches. The CDR3 nucleotides read TGTGCCAGCAGAAGTAGCGGGAGGGCCCCGGGTGAGCAGTTCTTC. Translated, it gives CASRSSGRAPGEQFF.

This rearrangement joins TRBV30 to TRBJ2-2; maybe TRBD2 (5 bases). CDR1 is GTSNPN and CDR2 is SVGIG in the germline V gene (reference sequence). The CDR3 contains 16 residues. Trimming removed 5 bases from V and 5 bases from J, with 21 bases in between. Written as DNA, the CDR3 is TGTGCCTGGGCCCGTGGGGTAGAGGGAGAAACCGGGGAGCTGTTTTTT. This gives the protein CAWARGVEGETGELFF.

The V call is TRBV19, the J call TRBJ1-1; no clear D. Germline CDR1 LNHDA, CDR2 SQIVND (reference sequence). Trimming removed 4 bases from V and 11 bases from J, with 17 bases in between. This CDR3 spans 13 amino acids. In nucleotides, the CDR3 is TGTGCCAGTAGTACCTCTGGACTCTCGTGGGCTTTCTTT. It codes for CASSTSGLSWAFF.

This chain joins TRBV28 and TRBJ2-5, with D uncertain. The germline V gene encodes CDR1 MDHEN and CDR2 SYDVKM. The CDR3 sequence is 12 residues long. Trimming took off 5 bases at V and 5 bases at J, with 9 bases between the two ends. The CDR3 DNA reads TGTGCCAGCAGTCTGGGCACGGAGACCCAGTACTTC. Its protein is CASSLGTETQYF. Full variable domain (outside the CDR3, taken from reference TRBV28 and TRBJ2-5): DVKVTQSSRYLVKRTGEKVFLECVQDMDHENMFWYRQDPGLGLRLIYFSYDVKMKEKGDIPEGYSVSREKKERFSLILESASTNQTSMYLCASSLGTETQYFGPGTRLLVL.

The rearrangement uses TRBV14 and TRBJ1-1, with no clear D. The germline gives CDR1 SGHDN, CDR2 FVKESK. V was pared by 2 bases and J by 0 bases, with 10 bases between. This CDR3 is 15 amino acids long. The CDR3 here is CASSQTGLVNTEAFF. In nucleotides, the CDR3 is TGTGCCAGCAGCCAAACCGGGCTGGTGAACACTGAAGCTTTCTTT.

The V and J genes are TRBV6-9 and TRBJ2-3, with 10 bases that match TRBD2. Trimming cost V 11 bases and J 6 bases; bases outside gene matches: 20. The germline gives CDR1 MNHGY, CDR2 SVAAGI. The CDR3 extends over 17 amino acids. CDR3 sequence reads: CALLEREGSGRGDTQYF. The CDR3 nucleotides are TGTGCCCTTCTGGAGCGGGAGGGGTCTGGCAGGGGTGATACGCAGTATTTT.

J is TRBJ2-7 and V is TRBV28, with D tentatively TRBD1 (6 bases). This CDR3 region has 14 residues. V was clipped by 6 bases and J by 6 bases, with 18 bases between them. Germline V gives CDR1 MDHEN, CDR2 SYDVKM. The CDR3 reads CASRRGDIRGEQYF. The DNA of the CDR3 is TGTGCCAGCAGACGTGGGGACATAAGGGGCGAGCAGTACTTC.

The chain has TRBV7-9 and TRBJ1-3; D unresolved. The CDR3 has 16 residues. The germline V gene encodes CDR1 SEHNR and CDR2 FQNEAQ (reference sequence). V was pared by 4 bases and J by 0 bases, with 13 bases between. In DNA form, the CDR3 reads TGTGCCAGCAGCTCTACATCGGAGAGCTCTGGAAACACCATATATTTT. It codes for CASSSTSESSGNTIYF. Looking up the rest from reference TRBV7-9 and TRBJ1-3 gives the full variable domain: DTGVSQNPRHKITKRGQNVTFRCDPISEHNRLYWYRQTLGQGPEFLTYFQNEAQLEKSRLLSDRFSAERPKGSFSTLEIQRTEQGDSAMYLCASSSTSESSGNTIYFGEGSWLTVV.

The CDR3 protein is CASSSIRGYNEQFF. The CDR3 DNA follows: TGTGCCAGCAGCTCAATCAGGGGCTACAATGAGCAGTTCTTC. The chain links TRBV11-2 to TRBJ2-1, with a weak D call TRBD1 (6 bases). The CDR3 sequence is 14 residues long. Trimming pared 4 bases from V and 3 bases from J, leaving 10 bases between. Germline CDR1 reads SGHAT; CDR2 reads FQNNGV. The variable domain in full, with the rest retrieved from reference TRBV11-2 and TRBJ2-1, is EAGVAQSPRYKIIEKRQSVAFWCNPISGHATLYWYQQILGQGPKLLIQFQNNGVVDDSQLPKDRFSAERLKGVDSTLKIQPAKLEDSAVYLCASSSIRGYNEQFFGPGTRLTVL.

This clone was observed a handful of times. The J gene is TRBJ1-2, the V gene TRBV11-2; D call uncertain. The germline V gene has CDR1 SGHAT and CDR2 FQNNGV. Trimming took off 5 bases at V and 14 bases at J, with 18 bases between the two ends. The CDR3 length is 12 residues. The CDR3 region is CASSPGSMAKTF. The CDR3 DNA reads TGTGCCAGCAGCCCCGGGAGTATGGCTAAGACCTTC.

The CDR3 DNA sequence: TGTGCCAGCAGACAACGGGCTATGACCTACGAGCAGTACTTC. Encoded protein: CASRQRAMTYEQYF. This chain joins TRBV28 and TRBJ2-7, with D uncertain. The germline V and J ends were trimmed by 6 bases and 2 bases, with 14 bases remaining between them. Looked up from germline, CDR1 is MDHEN and CDR2 is SYDVKM. The CDR3 is made up of 14 amino acids. The whole variable domain, remainder taken from reference TRBV28 and TRBJ2-7, is DVKVTQSSRYLVKRTGEKVFLECVQDMDHENMFWYRQDPGLGLRLIYFSYDVKMKEKGDIPEGYSVSREKKERFSLILESASTNQTSMYLCASRQRAMTYEQYFGPGTRLTVT.

The V and J genes are TRBV6-5 and TRBJ2-5; TRBD2 might be the D (6 bases). The V gene's germline CDR1 is MNHEY and CDR2 SVGAGI. V lost 0 bases to trimming and J lost 5 bases, with 13 bases between them. This CDR3 is built from 15 residues. The CDR3: CASSYSNGRGETQYF. CDR3 sequence (DNA): TGTGCCAGCAGTTACTCGAATGGCCGGGGGGAGACCCAGTACTTC.

This clone occurred a few times. The V gene is TRBV5-1, the J gene TRBJ1-1, with D perhaps TRBD1 (6 bases). Trimming stripped 2 bases from V and 1 base from J, with 9 bases between. The CDR3 contains 14 residues. Germline values: CDR1 SGHRS, CDR2 YFSETQ. CDR3 nucleotide sequence: TGCGCCAGCAGCTTTGGACAGTCGAACACTGAAGCTTTCTTT. As protein: CASSFGQSNTEAFF.

The V call is TRBV6-5, the J call TRBJ2-1, with TRBD1 matching 7 bases. The V segment lost 5 bases and the J segment 9 bases; nucleotides outside the gene matches: 4. Germline lookup yields CDR1 MNHEY and CDR2 SVGAGI. There are 12 residues in the CDR3. The CDR3 bases are TGTGCCAGCAGTGCGACAGGGATTGAGCAGTTCTTC. Its translation is CASSATGIEQFF.

The chain combines TRBV2 with TRBJ2-7, with D perhaps TRBD1 (5 bases). V lost 6 bases and J 3 bases, leaving 15 bases between the germline ends. The CDR3 runs 14 residues. Germline V lookup: CDR1 SNHLY, CDR2 FYNNEI. CDR3: CASSGAGWSYEQYF. CDR3 sequence (DNA): TGTGCCAGCAGCGGAGCAGGGTGGAGCTACGAGCAGTACTTC.

The chain links TRBV7-2 to TRBJ2-7; unclear D gene. Germline values: CDR1 SGHTA, CDR2 FQGNSA. The CDR3 is made up of 11 amino acids. The ends were cut back, 8 bases at V and 0 bases at J, with 5 bases in the middle. CDR3 residues: CASALSYEQYF. As DNA, the CDR3 is TGTGCCAGCGCTCTCTCCTACGAGCAGTACTTC.

The chain carries TRBV7-2 and TRBJ1-2, with no clear D. V was pared by 1 base and J by 6 bases, with 9 bases between. CDR3 length: 13 amino acids. Germline V CDR1 and CDR2: SGHTA, FQGNSA. The chain's CDR3 is CASSLGAGNGYTF. The CDR3 DNA reads as TGTGCCAGCAGCTTAGGGGCCGGCAATGGCTACACCTTC.